The 30 T cell receptor beta chains listed next were all sequenced from one sample in a study of T cell responses to AZD1222 COVID-19 vaccine. Profiling relied on immunoSEQ multiplex PCR, and the TCRdb table lists in-frame clones only, not all of them. This table holds 120,000 or so clones, 80% to 90% found once. This sample comprised peripheral blood, obtained on day 0 of AZD1222 vaccination. These TCRs come from an adult in good health.

The genes are TRBV29-1 and TRBJ1-3; no reliable D call. This CDR3 is built from 14 residues. CDR1 and CDR2 from the germline V gene are SQVTM and ANQGSEA. With 6 bases removed from V and 0 bases from J, the gap between germline ends came to 12 bases. CDR3 sequence reads: CSVLKGDSGNTIYF. CDR3 DNA: TGCAGCGTACTAAAAGGTGACTCTGGAAACACCATATATTTT. The full variable domain, with the rest looked up from reference TRBV29-1 and TRBJ1-3, is SAVISQKPSRDICQRGTSLTIQCQVDSQVTMMFWYRQQPGQSLTLIATANQGSEATYESGFVIDKFPISRPNLTFSTLTVSNMSPEDSSIYLCSVLKGDSGNTIYFGEGSWLTVV.

The chain uses TRBV20-1 and TRBJ1-1; no firm D call. V lost 6 bases and J lost 1, with 6 bases in between. Germline lookup yields CDR1 DFQATT and CDR2 SNEGSKA (reference sequence). This CDR3 is built from 11 residues. The chain's CDR3 is CSAAPNTEAFF. The CDR3 nucleotides read TGCAGTGCGGCACCGAACACTGAAGCTTTCTTT.

CDR3 in amino acids: CASSWGDREFPLHF. The CDR3 DNA is TGTGCCAGCAGCTGGGGGGACAGGGAATTTCCCCTCCACTTT. The chain joins TRBV5-5 to TRBJ1-6; the match to TRBD1 covers 9 bases. This CDR3 comprises 14 residues. Germline CDR1 reads SGHKS; CDR2 reads YYEKEE (reference sequence). J was trimmed by 13 bases and V by 3 bases; bases with no gene match: 8.

The genes are TRBV5-1 and TRBJ2-3; D uncertain. This CDR3 has 13 residues. CDR1 and CDR2 from the germline V gene are SGHRS and YFSETQ. V lost 1 base and J lost 6, with 9 bases in between. CDR3 amino acids: CASSLIGRDTQYF. CDR3 sequence (DNA): TGCGCCAGCAGCTTGATAGGAAGGGATACGCAGTATTTT.

The rearrangement links TRBV5-1 to TRBJ1-4, with D maybe TRBD1 (5 bases). CDR1 and CDR2 from the germline V gene are SGHRS and YFSETQ. V lost 3 bases to trimming and J lost 5 bases, with 11 bases between them. The CDR3 contains 14 residues. Written as DNA, the CDR3 is TGCGCCAGCAGCTGGGGCAGGACGAATGAAAAACTGTTTTTT. It specifies CASSWGRTNEKLFF.

V and J are TRBV18 and TRBJ2-2, with D possibly being TRBD1 (6 bases). The germline CDR1 and CDR2 sequences are KGHSH and LQKENI. The CDR3 spans 13 residues. V lost 5 bases and J 5 bases, leaving 9 bases between the germline ends. For the CDR3, the DNA is TGTGCCAGCTCAAGAGGGGGAACCGGGGAGCTGTTTTTT. This sequence encodes CASSRGGTGELFF.

The chain couples TRBV7-9 to TRBJ1-4, with D perhaps TRBD1 (5 bases). V gave up 3 bases and J gave up 7 bases, with 12 bases separating them. CDR1 is SEHNR, CDR2 FQNEAQ, per germline (reference sequence). The CDR3 spans 14 residues. CDR3 in DNA: TGTGCCAGCAGCTTCCAACCGGGGGGTGAAAAACTGTTTTTT. Translating it yields CASSFQPGGEKLFF.

This chain connects TRBV5-1 to TRBJ1-3; no reliable D call. CDR1 SGHRS and CDR2 YFSETQ come from the germline V gene. Trimming pared 4 bases from V and 3 bases from J, leaving 11 bases between. CDR3 length: 14 amino acids. DNA of the CDR3: TGCGCCAGCAGCCCCCGGAGTGATGGAAACACCATATATTTT. Encoded protein: CASSPRSDGNTIYF.

The chain links TRBV18 to TRBJ1-1, with 8 bases fitting TRBD1. CDR1 and CDR2 from the germline V gene are KGHSH and LQKENI. This CDR3 comprises 15 residues. J was trimmed by 7 bases and V by 0 bases; bases with no gene match: 7. This CDR3 reads CASSPPGQGAGEAFF. The DNA for the CDR3 is TGTGCCAGCTCACCACCGGGGCAGGGGGCGGGTGAAGCTTTCTTT.

The V call is TRBV4-2, the J call TRBJ2-7; 9 bases are a match to TRBD2. V trimming: 3 bases; J trimming: 4 bases; junction bases outside the gene matches: 7. Germline values: CDR1 LGHNA, CDR2 YNFKEQ. The CDR3 length is 15 residues. The DNA for the CDR3 is TGTGCCAGCAGCCAGGCCCGACTAGCGGAGTACGAGCAGTACTTC. It codes for CASSQARLAEYEQYF.

The gene calls are TRBV5-4 and TRBJ1-4; TRBD1 agrees at 7 bases. In germline, CDR1 is SGHNT, CDR2 YYREEE (reference sequence). The length of the CDR3 is 14 residues. J gave up 4 bases and V 4 bases, and 4 bases lay outside the gene matches. CDR3 coding DNA: TGTGCCAGCAGCCCGGGACAGCTTAATGAAAAACTGTTTTTT. This encodes CASSPGQLNEKLFF.

The rearrangement uses TRBV30 and TRBJ2-7; D perhaps matches TRBD2 (6 bases). The V end was cut by 2 bases, the J end by 6 bases, with 8 bases between. Per the germline V gene, CDR1 is GTSNPN and CDR2 is SVGIG (reference sequence). The CDR3 totals 11 residues. CDR3: CAWSLAAEQYF. The CDR3, as DNA: TGTGCCTGGAGTTTAGCGGCCGAGCAGTACTTC.

V and J are TRBV19 and TRBJ2-5, with 11 bases lining up with TRBD2. This CDR3 region has 15 residues. Germline CDR1 reads LNHDA; CDR2 reads SQIVND (reference sequence). The ends lost 6 bases at V and 0 bases at J; junction bases unmatched: 3. CDR3 in amino acids: CASRASGGYQETQYF. CDR3 bases: TGTGCCAGTAGGGCTAGCGGGGGGTACCAAGAGACCCAGTACTTC.

The chain carries TRBV6-2 or TRBV6-3 and TRBJ1-5; D is undetermined. The CDR3 spans 14 residues. V was clipped by 0 bases and J by 5 bases, with 8 bases between them. In germline, CDR1 is MNHEY, CDR2 SVGEGT. Here the CDR3 reads CASSYSKGYQPQHF. CDR3 coding DNA: TGTGCCAGCAGTTACTCGAAAGGATATCAGCCCCAGCATTTT.

The V call is TRBV7-2, the J call TRBJ1-2; TRBD1 aligns across 8 bases. Germline trimming cut 1 base from V and 5 bases from J; bases unmatched to any gene: 0. The CDR3 extends over 13 amino acids. The germline V gene has CDR1 SGHTA and CDR2 FQGNSA. CDR3: CASSLGTGYGYTF. CDR3 DNA: TGTGCCAGCAGCTTAGGGACAGGGTATGGCTACACCTTC.

The J gene is TRBJ2-5, the V gene TRBV30, with D uncertain. Trimming left V 0 bases short and J 1 base short, with 6 bases between. This CDR3 is 13 amino acids long. Per germline, CDR1 GTSNPN and CDR2 SVGIG (reference sequence). CDR3 sequence (DNA): TGTGCCTGGAGTGTCCAGTTCCAAGAGACCCAGTACTTC. As protein: CAWSVQFQETQYF.

The chain couples TRBV6-1 to TRBJ1-4, with a weak D call TRBD1 (6 bases). Germline loops: CDR1 MNHNS, CDR2 SASEGT. This CDR3 spans 14 amino acids. V lost 1 base, J lost 7 bases, and 10 bases lay in between. The CDR3, as DNA: TGTGCCAGCAGTGAAGGGCAGGGGTCTGAAAAACTGTTTTTT. Translated, it gives CASSEGQGSEKLFF.

The rearrangement links TRBV24-1 to TRBJ1-5; unclear D gene. The germline V gene encodes CDR1 KGHDR and CDR2 SFDVKD. V dropped 3 bases and J dropped 5 bases, with 10 bases sitting between them. The CDR3 consists of 14 residues. The CDR3 bases are TGTGCCACCAGTGATACGACTACTGATCAGCCCCAGCATTTT. Translating it yields CATSDTTTDQPQHF.

V gene TRBV19 combines with J gene TRBJ1-3; D gene ambiguous. CDR3 length: 14 amino acids. Trimming pared 4 bases from V and 2 bases from J, leaving 9 bases between. Germline V gene sequence: CDR1 LNHDA, CDR2 SQIVND (reference sequence). This CDR3 is CASSNTGAGNTIYF. The DNA of the CDR3 is TGTGCCAGTAGTAATACCGGGGCTGGAAACACCATATATTTT.

The chain carries TRBV7-2 and TRBJ1-5, with 7 bases aligning to TRBD1. CDR1 is SGHTA and CDR2 is FQGNSA in the germline V gene. The trim removed 5 bases at V and 3 bases at J, leaving 10 bases unmatched. This CDR3 is 16 amino acids long. CDR3 in DNA: TGTGCCAGCAGCCCTAGGACAGGCTCCCTCAATCAGCCCCAGCATTTT. It encodes CASSPRTGSLNQPQHF.

This chain links TRBV9 with TRBJ1-5; TRBD1 is a possible D gene (5 bases). The V end was cut by 4 bases, the J end by 7 bases, with 12 bases between. The germline V gene encodes CDR1 SGDLS and CDR2 YYNGEE. This CDR3 region has 13 residues. The CDR3 DNA reads TGTGCCAGCAGCCAGTCAGGGAACCAGCCCCAGCATTTT. Amino acid sequence: CASSQSGNQPQHF.

The chain combines TRBV6-2 or TRBV6-3 with TRBJ1-1, with D tentatively TRBD1 (6 bases). Germline lookup yields CDR1 MNHEY and CDR2 SVGEGT. V lost 2 bases, J lost 0 bases, and 16 bases lay in between. The CDR3 covers 17 residues. The CDR3 sequence: CASSYPGTLLMNTEAFF. The CDR3 bases are TGTGCCAGCAGTTACCCCGGGACACTCCTCATGAACACTGAAGCTTTCTTT.

The chain is built from TRBV6-5 and TRBJ1-3; a weak D match, TRBD1 (5 bases). Trimming took 4 bases from V and 4 from J, leaving 11 bases between them. CDR1 and CDR2 (germline): MNHEY, SVGAGI. The length of the CDR3 is 14 residues. CDR3: CASSSGSWGNTIYF. The CDR3 nucleotides read TGTGCCAGCAGTTCAGGGTCTTGGGGAAACACCATATATTTT.

CDR3 sequence: CATSREAGYYGYTF. CDR3 DNA sequence: TGTGCCACCAGCAGAGAGGCAGGATACTATGGCTACACCTTC. V usage is TRBV15 and J usage is TRBJ1-2; D uncertain. Germline lookup yields CDR1 LNHNV and CDR2 YYDKDF (reference sequence). The ends were cut back, 0 bases at V and 3 bases at J, with 8 bases in the middle. CDR3 length: 14 amino acids.

V usage is TRBV5-1 and J usage is TRBJ2-2; D gene uncertain. The CDR3 is 15 amino acids. Looked up from germline, CDR1 is SGHRS and CDR2 is YFSETQ. V was clipped by 1 base and J by 0 bases, with 7 bases between them. This CDR3 reads CASSLSDANTGELFF. Here the CDR3 DNA reads TGCGCCAGCAGCTTGTCAGACGCGAACACCGGGGAGCTGTTTTTT.

A note on this clone: A read error may account for a junction end that differs from germline. The rearrangement joins TRBV27 to TRBJ1-6; D not certain. The CDR3 runs to 14 residues. Germline V lookup: CDR1 MNHEY, CDR2 SMNVEV (reference sequence). CDR3 bases: TGTGCCAGCAGTCTATCAGGAGGGAATTCACCCCTCCACTTT. This encodes CASSLSGGNSPLHF.

Turning to this clone: The sample has other DNA sequences that encode this CDR3 too. V usage is TRBV6-5 and J usage is TRBJ1-2; D not resolved. Germline values: CDR1 MNHEY, CDR2 SVGAGI. Trimming stripped 0 bases from V and 0 bases from J, with 8 bases between. This CDR3 is 15 amino acids long. The CDR3: CASSYSASSNYGYTF. The CDR3 region has the DNA TGTGCCAGCAGTTACTCGGCGTCGTCTAACTATGGCTACACCTTC.

J is TRBJ2-3 and V is TRBV7-8, with D unclear. V was cut by 2 bases and J by 0 bases, with 12 bases left in between. CDR1 is SGHVS, CDR2 FQNEAQ, per germline. This CDR3 has 16 amino acids. The CDR3 DNA follows: TGTGCCAGCAGCTTATTCGGGCCTCCTAGCACAGATACGCAGTATTTT. This translates into CASSLFGPPSTDTQYF.

The chain links TRBV21-1 to TRBJ2-7; the table's D call, TRBD2, has no DNA check behind it. TRBV21-1 is listed as a pseudogene. The CDR3 runs to 14 residues. The CDR3 loop is CASSKGDYTYEQYF. The CDR3 DNA reads as TGTGCCAGCAGCAAAGGAGACTATACCTACGAGCAGTACTTC.

The rearrangement uses TRBV11-3 and TRBJ1-3; D uncertain. Germline lookup yields CDR1 SGHNT and CDR2 YENEEA. The CDR3 runs to 17 residues. Trimming left V 3 bases short and J 4 bases short, with 19 bases between. The CDR3 nucleotides are TGTGCCAGCAGCTTGGGCCACCGACTCTCCGGAGGAAACACCATATATTTT. Protein sequence: CASSLGHRLSGGNTIYF.